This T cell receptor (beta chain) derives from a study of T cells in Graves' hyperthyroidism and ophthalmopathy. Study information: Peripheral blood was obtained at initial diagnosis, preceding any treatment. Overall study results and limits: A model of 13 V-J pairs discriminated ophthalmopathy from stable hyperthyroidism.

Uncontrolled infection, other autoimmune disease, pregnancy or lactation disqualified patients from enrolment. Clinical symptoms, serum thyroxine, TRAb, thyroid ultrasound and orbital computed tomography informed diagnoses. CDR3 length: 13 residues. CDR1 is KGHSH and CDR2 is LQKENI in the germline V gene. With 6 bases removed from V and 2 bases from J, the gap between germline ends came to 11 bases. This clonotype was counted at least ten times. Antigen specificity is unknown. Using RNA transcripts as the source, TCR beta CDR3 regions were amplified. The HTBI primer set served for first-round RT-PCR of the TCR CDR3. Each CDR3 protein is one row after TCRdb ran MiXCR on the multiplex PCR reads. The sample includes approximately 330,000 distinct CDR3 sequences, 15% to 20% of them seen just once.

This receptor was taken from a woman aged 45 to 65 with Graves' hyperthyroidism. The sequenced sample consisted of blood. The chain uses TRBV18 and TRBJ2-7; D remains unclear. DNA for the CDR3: TGTGCCAGCTCCGCCGGGCCCGCCTACGAGCAGTACGTC. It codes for CASSAGPAYEQYV.